One sample yielded the 30 T cell receptor beta chains listed below, sequenced in a study of blood T cell repertoires in COVID-19. Sequencing used immunoSEQ multiplex PCR; TCRdb keeps in-frame clones, though not all of them. The repertoire holds more than 200,000 clones, more than 65% seen once, with approximately 7.9% in the top ten. What was sequenced was peripheral blood. The receptors come from a woman aged 80 or over with acute or convalescent COVID-19.

CDR3 nucleotides: TGTGCCAGCAGCCTAACTACTAACTATGGCTACACCTTC. It yields the protein CASSLTTNYGYTF. The rearrangement uses TRBV12-3 or TRBV12-4 and TRBJ1-2; D unresolved. The CDR3 runs 13 residues. Trimming removed 6 bases from V and 0 bases from J, with 8 bases in between.

This clone was observed a few times. This chain links TRBV6-6 with TRBJ1-2; D gene uncertain. CDR3 length: 11 residues. Looked up from germline, CDR1 is MNHNY and CDR2 is SVGAGI (reference sequence). V was pared by 2 bases and J by 8 bases, with 6 bases between. The CDR3 region has the DNA TGTGCCAGCAGTTACGCGAACGGCTACACCTTC. It encodes CASSYANGYTF.

This chain links TRBV28 with TRBJ2-7, with TRBD2 matching 11 bases. V was pared by 2 bases and J by 3 bases, with 3 bases of the junction left unmatched. The germline gives CDR1 MDHEN, CDR2 SYDVKM. The CDR3 consists of 15 residues. In nucleotides, the CDR3 is TGTGCCAGCAGTTTACCGGGGACTAGCGGCTACGAGCAGTACTTC. Translation: CASSLPGTSGYEQYF. Using reference TRBV28 and TRBJ2-7 for the parts outside the CDR3, the full variable domain is DVKVTQSSRYLVKRTGEKVFLECVQDMDHENMFWYRQDPGLGLRLIYFSYDVKMKEKGDIPEGYSVSREKKERFSLILESASTNQTSMYLCASSLPGTSGYEQYFGPGTRLTVT.

This chain joins TRBV7-3 and TRBJ1-1, with no clear D. Trimming cost V 1 base and J 3 bases, with 18 bases left between them. The CDR3 has 17 amino acids. Germline-derived CDR1 and CDR2 are SGHTA and FQGTGA. CDR3 in DNA: TGTGCCAGCAGCTTAAGCGCCCTCTTGCGGACTGACACTGAAGCTTTCTTT. This translates into CASSLSALLRTDTEAFF.

V gene TRBV28 combines with J gene TRBJ1-5, with 7 bases aligning to TRBD1. The V gene end was trimmed by 8 bases and the J gene end by 2 bases; junction bases not matched to a gene: 6. CDR1 and CDR2 from the germline V gene are MDHEN and SYDVKM. CDR3 length: 14 amino acids. Written as DNA, the CDR3 is TGTGCCAGCGAGACAGGGACTCGCAATCAGCCCCAGCATTTT. This codes for CASETGTRNQPQHF.

This chain joins TRBV7-2 and TRBJ1-2, with a tentative D call TRBD1 (5 bases). Germline values: CDR1 SGHTA, CDR2 FQGNSA. The CDR3 has 18 residues. Trimming cost V 2 bases and J 4 bases, with 23 bases left between them. The CDR3 coding sequence is TGTGCCAGCAGCTTAATCTCGGGTGGAACAGGTGAGGCCTATGGCTACACCTTC. Translated, it gives CASSLISGGTGEAYGYTF.

The chain combines TRBV10-2 with TRBJ2-3, with TRBD2 matching over 10 bases. The CDR3 contains 16 residues. Trimming removed 3 bases from V and 3 bases from J; junction bases left unmatched: 6. Germline values: CDR1 WSHSY, CDR2 SAAADI. CDR3 sequence (DNA): TGCGCCAGCAGTGATTTCGGTAGCGGGGGGACAGATACGCAGTATTTT. This codes for CASSDFGSGGTDTQYF.

This clone was found a few times. In DNA form, the CDR3 reads TGTGCCAGCAGTTTAATAGGCCAGGGGGTAAATTCACCCCTCCACTTT. This sequence encodes CASSLIGQGVNSPLHF. The chain carries TRBV28 and TRBJ1-6; 7 nucleotides align to TRBD1. Germline lookup yields CDR1 MDHEN and CDR2 SYDVKM. Trimming took 2 bases from V and 7 from J; bases not matched to a gene: 8. CDR3 size: 16 residues.

The rearrangement joins TRBV29-1 to TRBJ2-3; 9 nucleotides align to TRBD2. J lost 4 bases, V lost 8 bases, and 7 bases had no gene match. Germline CDR1 and CDR2: SQVTM and ANQGSEA. This CDR3 region has 13 residues. The CDR3 sequence: CSTEGLAPDTQYF. The DNA for the CDR3 is TGCAGCACTGAGGGACTAGCCCCAGATACGCAGTATTTT.

The rearrangement joins TRBV28 to TRBJ2-1; TRBD2 aligns across 9 bases. The CDR3 runs 16 residues. Germline assignment: CDR1 MDHEN and CDR2 SYDVKM. V was clipped by 8 bases and J by 8 bases; unmatched bases: 16. The CDR3 loop reads CASVSTSGTFRDEQFF. The CDR3 coding sequence is TGTGCCAGCGTCTCGACTAGCGGAACTTTTAGGGATGAGCAGTTCTTC.

This chain links TRBV6-5 with TRBJ1-2; D might be TRBD1 (6 bases). The CDR3 is 16 residues long. Trimming cost V 2 bases and J 0 bases, with 13 bases left between them. CDR1 is MNHEY and CDR2 is SVGAGI in the germline V gene. Here the CDR3 DNA reads TGTGCCAGCAGTTACCAGGGGTCCCAGACTAACTATGGCTACACCTTC. Its protein product is CASSYQGSQTNYGYTF.

This clone was seen once. CDR3 sequence: CASRPLDTSYNEQFF. CDR3 in DNA: TGTGCCAGCAGACCTCTAGATACGTCCTACAATGAGCAGTTCTTC. The chain joins TRBV6-5 to TRBJ2-1; D gene uncertain. This CDR3 is 15 amino acids long. CDR1 and CDR2 from the germline V gene are MNHEY and SVGAGI. The germline V and J ends were trimmed by 6 bases and 1 base, with 13 bases remaining between them.

V is TRBV5-5 and J is TRBJ1-1; TRBD1 agrees at 7 bases. CDR1 and CDR2 (germline): SGHKS, YYEKEE (reference sequence). The CDR3 extends over 16 amino acids. The V gene end was trimmed by 3 bases and the J gene end by 5 bases; junction bases not matched to a gene: 13. The CDR3: CASSSYRQGRSTEAFF. DNA for the CDR3: TGTGCCAGCAGCTCCTACAGACAGGGTCGGAGTACTGAAGCTTTCTTT.

The CDR3 bases are TGTGCCAGCAGTTCCCTGGACAGAGGAAACACTGAAGCTTTCTTT. Its protein is CASSSLDRGNTEAFF. The rearrangement joins TRBV27 to TRBJ1-1; maybe TRBD1 (6 bases). Trimming cost V 4 bases and J 2 bases, with 14 bases left between them. Per germline, CDR1 MNHEY and CDR2 SMNVEV (reference sequence). CDR3 size: 15 residues.

The chain is built from TRBV27 and TRBJ1-5; 7 bases agree with TRBD1. Germline assignment: CDR1 MNHEY and CDR2 SMNVEV (reference sequence). This CDR3 has 13 residues. The V gene end was trimmed by 3 bases and the J gene end by 7 bases; junction bases not matched to a gene: 3. The CDR3 protein is CASSFDRDQPQHF. The CDR3, as DNA: TGTGCCAGCAGTTTTGACAGGGACCAGCCCCAGCATTTT.

V is TRBV6-2 or TRBV6-3 and J is TRBJ2-7; 11 bases align to TRBD2. This CDR3 comprises 16 residues. V was clipped by 5 bases and J by 1 base; unmatched bases: 7. From germline, CDR1 is MNHEY and CDR2 SVGEGT. The CDR3 nucleotides are TGTGCCAGCAGTCAACCCCGACTAGCGGGATCCTACGAGCAGTACTTC. Its translation is CASSQPRLAGSYEQYF.

This clone has only a few counts. The chain is built from TRBV7-2 and TRBJ1-3; TRBD1 agrees at 8 bases. CDR1 is SGHTA, CDR2 FQGNSA, per germline. The CDR3 totals 16 residues. The V and J ends lost 1 base and 0 bases, in that order; junction bases with no gene match: 2. Here the CDR3 reads CASSLVTGGSGNTIYF. The CDR3 DNA sequence: TGTGCCAGCAGCTTAGTTACAGGGGGCTCTGGAAACACCATATATTTT.

This CDR3 reads CASSQAGQGSTEAFF. Written as DNA, the CDR3 is TGTGCCAGCAGCCAAGCGGGACAGGGGTCCACTGAAGCTTTCTTT. The chain employs TRBV4-2 and TRBJ1-1; the match to TRBD1 covers 10 bases. Germline CDR1 and CDR2: LGHNA and YNFKEQ. Germline trimming cut 1 base from V and 4 bases from J; bases unmatched to any gene: 3. The CDR3 contains 15 residues.

As to this clone: Its ends do not fully match the called genes, so a read error is possible. V usage is TRBV30 and J usage is TRBJ1-2; 7 bases fit TRBD1. Germline CDR1 reads GTSNPN; CDR2 reads SVGIG (reference sequence). This CDR3 is built from 11 residues. CDR3 residues: CAWSVPGQPRF. The CDR3 bases are TGTGCCTGGAGTGTACCGGGACAGCCTCGCTTC.

The genes are TRBV3-1 (or the pseudogene TRBV3-2) and TRBJ2-1; D may be TRBD2 (6 bases). The CDR3 extends over 13 amino acids. Germline-derived CDR1 and CDR2 are LGHDT and YNNKEL (reference sequence). V was shortened by 4 bases and J by 9 bases, with 13 bases between the two germline ends. CDR3 DNA: TGTGCCAGCAGCCGAGAGCGGGCGCGTGAGCAGTTCTTC. Translated, it gives CASSRERAREQFF.

CDR3 residues: CASSQAPGQAYGYTF. DNA of the CDR3: TGTGCCAGCAGCCAAGCCCCGGGACAGGCTTATGGCTACACCTTC. V is TRBV14 and J is TRBJ1-2, with TRBD1 matching 8 bases. The trim removed 1 base at V and 5 bases at J, leaving 6 bases unmatched. The CDR3 is 15 residues long. From germline, CDR1 is SGHDN and CDR2 FVKESK. Full variable domain (missing parts from reference TRBV14 and TRBJ1-2): EAGVTQFPSHSVIEKGQTVTLRCDPISGHDNLYWYRRVMGKEIKFLLHFVKESKQDESGMPNNRFLAERTGGTYSTLKVQPAELEDSGVYFCASSQAPGQAYGYTFGSGTRLTVV.

The chain couples TRBV2 to TRBJ2-3; no definite D call. Trimming removed 8 bases at V and 2 bases at J, with 14 bases between. This CDR3 spans 14 amino acids. CDR1 and CDR2 (germline): SNHLY, FYNNEI. This CDR3 is CASREERPTDTQYF. The CDR3 nucleotides are TGTGCCAGCCGAGAGGAGCGCCCCACAGATACGCAGTATTTT.

J is TRBJ2-1 and V is TRBV10-3, with D perhaps TRBD2 (7 bases). The CDR3 totals 12 residues. Germline V gene sequence: CDR1 ENHRY, CDR2 SYGVKD. V was cut by 6 bases and J by 8 bases, with 11 bases left in between. CDR3 DNA sequence: TGTGCCATCAGACGGGGGGCTGATGAGCAGTTCTTC. It specifies CAIRRGADEQFF.

The V call is TRBV4-1, the J call TRBJ2-4, with TRBD1 matching over 8 bases. This CDR3 comprises 15 residues. V was pared by 5 bases and J by 7 bases, with 10 bases of the junction left unmatched. Germline-derived CDR1 and CDR2 are MGHRA and YSYEKL. CDR3 sequence reads: CASSRSQGQGNIQYF. In DNA form, the CDR3 reads TGCGCCAGCAGCAGGAGCCAAGGACAGGGCAACATTCAGTACTTC.

The chain joins TRBV3-1 (or the pseudogene TRBV3-2) to TRBJ2-3; the D gene is possibly TRBD1 (5 bases). The length of the CDR3 is 12 residues. Trimming removed 9 bases from V and 6 bases from J, with 13 bases in between. CDR1 and CDR2 from the germline V gene are LGHDT and YNNKEL (reference sequence). The CDR3, as DNA: TGTGCCAGAGGGGCCTCCGCGGATACGCAGTATTTT. Translated: CARGASADTQYF.

The chain carries TRBV5-1 and TRBJ2-3, with 7 bases fitting TRBD1. The CDR3 is made up of 15 amino acids. The J segment lost 0 bases and the V segment lost 4 bases, leaving 5 bases of the junction unmatched. Germline V gene data show CDR1 as SGHRS and CDR2 as YFSETQ. The CDR3 spells CASSIRDSSTDTQYF. Written as DNA, the CDR3 is TGCGCCAGCAGCATCCGGGACAGTAGCACAGATACGCAGTATTTT.

The genes are TRBV25-1 and TRBJ1-1, with TRBD1 matching 9 bases. Trimming took 4 bases from V and 5 from J; bases not matched to a gene: 5. CDR3 length: 14 residues. Germline values: CDR1 MGHDK, CDR2 SYGVNS. In DNA, the CDR3 is TGTGCCAGCAGTGCCGGGACAGGGCATACTGAAGCTTTCTTT. Its protein is CASSAGTGHTEAFF.

The chain carries TRBV5-5 and TRBJ2-3, with 9 positions matching TRBD1. CDR1 and CDR2 (germline): SGHKS, YYEKEE (reference sequence). V was pared by 3 bases and J by 0 bases, with 5 bases of the junction left unmatched. This CDR3 has 16 amino acids. The CDR3 coding sequence is TGTGCCAGCAGCTGGGGACAGGGCTATAGCACAGATACGCAGTATTTT. Protein product: CASSWGQGYSTDTQYF.

The V gene is TRBV6-2 or TRBV6-3, the J gene TRBJ2-2; 10 positions agree with TRBD2. CDR1 and CDR2 from the germline V gene are MNHEY and SVGEGT. Trimming removed 4 bases from V and 6 bases from J; junction bases left unmatched: 14. The length of the CDR3 is 18 residues. This chain's CDR3 is CASSFIPSGRAGAGELFF. The CDR3 nucleotides read TGTGCCAGCAGTTTCATTCCCAGCGGGAGGGCCGGCGCCGGGGAGCTGTTTTTT.

V is TRBV6-1 and J is TRBJ1-3, with 7 bases lining up with TRBD1. Germline CDR1 reads MNHNS; CDR2 reads SASEGT. The CDR3 runs 16 residues. V shed 4 bases and J 2 bases; nucleotides not matched to a gene: 8. The CDR3 spells CASSAYRGFTGNTIYF. Written as DNA, the CDR3 is TGTGCCAGCAGTGCATACAGGGGCTTTACTGGAAACACCATATATTTT.